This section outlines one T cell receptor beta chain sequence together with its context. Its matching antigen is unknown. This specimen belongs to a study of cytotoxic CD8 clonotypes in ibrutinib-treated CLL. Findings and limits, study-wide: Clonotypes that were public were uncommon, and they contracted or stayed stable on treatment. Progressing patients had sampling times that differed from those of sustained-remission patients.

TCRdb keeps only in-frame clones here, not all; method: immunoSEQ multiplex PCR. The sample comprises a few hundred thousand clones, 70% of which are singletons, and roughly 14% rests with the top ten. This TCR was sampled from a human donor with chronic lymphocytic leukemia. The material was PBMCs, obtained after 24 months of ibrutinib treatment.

The CDR3 DNA sequence: TGTGCCAGCCTCTCGGCGCAGGGTTCGGCCGAGCAGTACTTC. The encoded protein is CASLSAQGSAEQYF. V and J are TRBV28 and TRBJ2-7; TRBD1 is a possible D gene (5 bases). Deletions cut 8 bases from V and 6 bases from J, with 20 bases between. The germline CDR1 and CDR2 sequences are MDHEN and SYDVKM. The CDR3 spans 14 residues.